What follows are 27 T cell receptor beta chains derived from one specimen sequenced in a study of radiotherapy plus CTLA-4 blockade in lung cancer (dated by TCRdb to 2017 to 2018). To prepare the library, the immunoSEQ multiplex PCR assay was applied. TCRdb took over this immuneACCESS table, retaining in-frame rearrangements with V and J assigned. Such tables are incomplete; in checked studies, under half of the missing clones stem from an unresolved V gene, and the remainder is unexplained. The sample includes about 62,000 clones, with 76% observed a single time. About 3.1% of the sample lies in the top ten. Sequencing used peripheral blood, obtained from a patient treated with radiotherapy plus ipilimumab. Source of these receptors: a human donor with non-small cell lung cancer who had a complete response to radiotherapy plus ipilimumab.

The chain uses TRBV4-1 and TRBJ2-4; D remains ambiguous. This CDR3 comprises 14 residues. From germline, CDR1 is MGHRA and CDR2 YSYEKL. V was clipped by 1 base and J by 8 bases, with 12 bases between them. For the CDR3, the DNA is TGCGCCAGCAGCCAAGCCACGCTCAGTGACATTCAGTACTTC. This gives the protein CASSQATLSDIQYF.

This sequence joins TRBV18 and TRBJ2-1, with a weak D call TRBD1 (5 bases). V was shortened by 2 bases and J by 5 bases, with 16 bases between the two germline ends. The CDR3 has 16 residues. In germline, CDR1 is KGHSH, CDR2 LQKENI. CDR3 coding DNA: TGTGCCAGCTCACCATTCAAGCAGGGCAGACACAATGAGCAGTTCTTC. Its translation: CASSPFKQGRHNEQFF.

The V gene is TRBV7-7, the J gene TRBJ2-7, with 7 bases identical to TRBD1. There are 15 residues in the CDR3. The germline CDR1 and CDR2 sequences are SSHAT and FNYEAQ (reference sequence). The V and J ends lost 5 bases and 3 bases, in that order; junction bases with no gene match: 10. The CDR3 spells CASSLRQGTNYEQYF. In DNA, the CDR3 is TGTGCCAGCAGCCTAAGACAGGGAACAAACTACGAGCAGTACTTC.

This chain joins TRBV28 and TRBJ1-1, with D unresolved. V dropped 7 bases and J dropped 1 base, with 10 bases sitting between them. The CDR3 spans 13 residues. The germline V gene encodes CDR1 MDHEN and CDR2 SYDVKM. The CDR3 DNA reads TGTGCCAGCACCTTTAGGAGGAACACTGAAGCTTTCTTT. Protein: CASTFRRNTEAFF.

In its sample, this clone was seen a few times. Other DNA sequences in this sample translate to the same CDR3. The CDR3 region has the DNA TGTGCCAGCAGTGCAGGGCCCTATAATTCACCCCTCCACTTT. Its protein is CASSAGPYNSPLHF. This chain uses TRBV6-1 with TRBJ1-6; a weak D match, TRBD1 (5 bases). This CDR3 comprises 14 residues. V lost 4 bases, J lost 2 bases, and 6 bases lay in between. The germline V gene has CDR1 MNHNS and CDR2 SASEGT.

The chain uses TRBV6-5 and TRBJ2-2; maybe TRBD1 (5 bases). In germline, CDR1 is MNHEY, CDR2 SVGAGI. V was shortened by 6 bases and J by 6 bases, with 14 bases between the two germline ends. The CDR3 runs to 14 residues. As DNA, the CDR3 is TGTGCCAGCAGGACCCTCTGGGGCGCCGGGGAGCTGTTTTTT. Its translation: CASRTLWGAGELFF.

The chain joins TRBV28 to TRBJ2-5, with TRBD2 matching 8 bases. The CDR3 totals 14 residues. Per germline, CDR1 MDHEN and CDR2 SYDVKM. The V and J ends lost 7 bases and 11 bases, in that order; junction bases with no gene match: 15. CDR3 in amino acids: CASKRREEWREQYF. DNA of the CDR3: TGTGCCAGCAAAAGGCGGGAGGAATGGCGGGAGCAGTACTTC.

This clone has just one count. This chain links TRBV6-4 with TRBJ1-1; D is unclear. Germline assignment: CDR1 MRHNA and CDR2 SNTAGT. The CDR3 extends over 14 amino acids. Trimming removed 6 bases at V and 3 bases at J, with 14 bases between. The CDR3 DNA reads as TGTGCCAGCAGGGATACAGCCGTCCACACTGAAGCTTTCTTT. Translating it yields CASRDTAVHTEAFF.

The J gene is TRBJ2-3, the V gene TRBV10-3, with 10 bases aligning to TRBD1. Looked up from germline, CDR1 is ENHRY and CDR2 is SYGVKD. CDR3 length: 19 residues. V shed 0 bases and J 0 bases; nucleotides not matched to a gene: 9. CDR3 residues: CAISESWDRGSPSTDTQYF. In DNA form, the CDR3 reads TGTGCCATCAGTGAGTCGTGGGACAGGGGCTCTCCTAGCACAGATACGCAGTATTTT.

This sequence joins TRBV10-3 and TRBJ1-4; TRBD1 agrees at 8 bases. V lost 10 bases and J lost 1; bases outside the gene matches: 20. This CDR3 has 19 residues. Germline CDR1 and CDR2: ENHRY and SYGVKD. This CDR3 reads CATSTGRLQGAETNEKLFF. The CDR3 DNA reads TGTGCCACAAGTACGGGCCGACTCCAGGGGGCCGAAACTAATGAAAAACTGTTTTTT.

The V call is TRBV2, the J call TRBJ1-1; D unresolved. The V end lost 4 bases, the J end lost 1 base, and 7 bases lay between the germline ends. The CDR3 contains 13 residues. Germline lookup yields CDR1 SNHLY and CDR2 FYNNEI. In DNA, the CDR3 is TGTGCCAGCAGTGGGCGGGGGAACACTGAAGCTTTCTTT. It encodes CASSGRGNTEAFF. The full variable domain, completed using reference TRBV2 and TRBJ1-1, is EPEVTQTPSHQVTQMGQEVILRCVPISNHLYFYWYRQILGQKVEFLVSFYNNEISEKSEIFDDQFSVERPDGSNFTLKIRSTKLEDSAMYFCASSGRGNTEAFFGQGTRLTVV.

V gene TRBV2 combines with J gene TRBJ1-6; D possibly corresponds to TRBD1 (6 bases). The germline V gene encodes CDR1 SNHLY and CDR2 FYNNEI. The V and J ends lost 0 bases and 8 bases respectively, with 14 bases between them. The CDR3 consists of 16 residues. The CDR3 DNA is TGTGCCAGCAGTGAAGCGTTTGGCAGGGGATATTCACCCCTCCACTTT. Translation gives CASSEAFGRGYSPLHF. Full variable domain (missing parts from reference TRBV2 and TRBJ1-6): EPEVTQTPSHQVTQMGQEVILRCVPISNHLYFYWYRQILGQKVEFLVSFYNNEISEKSEIFDDQFSVERPDGSNFTLKIRSTKLEDSAMYFCASSEAFGRGYSPLHFGNGTRLTVT.

The J gene is TRBJ2-1, the V gene TRBV12-5, with 14 bases identical to TRBD2. Germline CDR1 reads LGHNT; CDR2 reads FRNRAP. The CDR3 extends over 15 amino acids. With V trimmed by 6 bases and J by 7 bases, 5 bases remained unmatched. The CDR3 region has the DNA TGTGCTAGTGGCCCCGGGACTAGCGGGAGTAATGAGCAGTTCTTC. Its protein is CASGPGTSGSNEQFF.

This clone was counted once. This sequence joins TRBV5-8 and TRBJ2-2, with 7 bases aligning to TRBD1. This CDR3 is built from 15 residues. V lost 4 bases, J lost 6 bases, and 9 bases stayed unmatched. Germline-derived CDR1 and CDR2 are SGHTS and YDEGEE. CDR3 DNA sequence: TGTGCCAGCAGCCGCCAGGACAGGCGCCCCGGGGAGCTGTTTTTT. Protein product: CASSRQDRRPGELFF. The variable domain in full, completed from reference TRBV5-8 and TRBJ2-2, reads EAGVTQSPTHLIKTRGQQATLRCSPISGHTSVYWYQQALGLGLQFLLWYDEGEERNRGNFPPRFSGRQFPNYSSELNVNALELEDSALYLCASSRQDRRPGELFFGEGSRLTVL.

The V gene is TRBV4-3, the J gene TRBJ1-6, with a weak D call TRBD1 (5 bases). Trimming left V 4 bases short and J 7 bases short, with 23 bases between. The CDR3 runs 18 residues. Germline CDR1 is LGHNA and CDR2 is YSLEER. DNA for the CDR3: TGCGCCAGCAGCCGAGAGCCAGGGCAGGGTAGGGTAAATTCACCCCTCCACTTT. Protein: CASSREPGQGRVNSPLHF.

The chain uses TRBV7-8 and TRBJ2-1, with a weak D call TRBD2 (6 bases). This CDR3 is 13 amino acids long. CDR1 and CDR2 from the germline V gene are SGHVS and FQNEAQ. The germline V and J ends were trimmed by 4 bases and 10 bases, with 14 bases remaining between them. The CDR3 here is CASSSGTPSEQFF. DNA of the CDR3: TGTGCCAGCAGCTCCGGGACTCCCAGCGAGCAGTTCTTC.

The CDR3 DNA is TGCGCCAGCAGCCCTGTGCCTTACAGCCACTCTGGGGCCAACGTCCTGACTTTC. This encodes CASSPVPYSHSGANVLTF. V and J are TRBV4-3 and TRBJ2-6; no clear D gene. CDR1 and CDR2 (germline): LGHNA, YSLEER. CDR3 length equals 18 residues. Trimming removed 4 bases at V and 0 bases at J, with 16 bases between.

The genes are TRBV5-6 and TRBJ1-1; a weak D match, TRBD1 (6 bases). The germline V gene encodes CDR1 SGHDT and CDR2 YYEEEE. The CDR3 contains 15 residues. The V gene lost 4 bases and the J gene lost 0 bases, with 13 bases spanning the gap. CDR3 bases: TGTGCCAGCAGCCCATTGACAGGAATGAACACTGAAGCTTTCTTT. Protein sequence: CASSPLTGMNTEAFF.

The chain has TRBV30 and TRBJ1-6; D possibly corresponds to TRBD1 (5 bases). V lost 1 base, J lost 7 bases, and 14 bases lay in between. The CDR3 covers 15 residues. From germline, CDR1 is GTSNPN and CDR2 SVGIG (reference sequence). CDR3 sequence (DNA): TGTGCCTGGAGTGGACAGCTAGCGTCCAATTCACCCCTCCACTTT. It codes for CAWSGQLASNSPLHF.

This chain links TRBV7-2 with TRBJ2-7; 13 nucleotides agree with TRBD2. CDR1 and CDR2 (germline): SGHTA, FQGNSA. V was pared by 5 bases and J by 3 bases, with 16 bases of the junction left unmatched. The CDR3 contains 19 residues. Here the CDR3 reads CASSPPGLAGVLPVYEQYF. As DNA, the CDR3 is TGTGCCAGCAGCCCACCTGGACTAGCGGGGGTTCTTCCGGTCTACGAGCAGTACTTC.

This clone was detected once. The V gene is TRBV19, the J gene TRBJ2-7, with 10 bases that match TRBD2. Germline CDR1 and CDR2: LNHDA and SQIVND (reference sequence). This CDR3 spans 13 amino acids. Germline trimming cut 3 bases from V and 5 bases from J; bases unmatched to any gene: 1. CDR3 bases: TGTGCCAGTAGTATTAGCGGGAGGAACGAGCAGTACTTC. This encodes CASSISGRNEQYF.

With respect to this clone: The same CDR3 is also encoded by other DNA sequences in this sample. The chain joins TRBV6-5 to TRBJ1-5; D is unresolved. Germline loops: CDR1 MNHEY, CDR2 SVGAGI. The CDR3 length is 14 residues. The V end was cut by 0 bases, the J end by 0 bases, with 3 bases between. The CDR3 region is CASSYSSSNQPQHF. The CDR3 coding sequence is TGTGCCAGCAGTTACTCGAGTAGCAATCAGCCCCAGCATTTT.

The V gene is TRBV5-4, the J gene TRBJ2-7, with D tentatively TRBD2 (5 bases). CDR3 size: 15 residues. The germline V gene has CDR1 SGHNT and CDR2 YYREEE (reference sequence). V was shortened by 0 bases and J by 2 bases, with 12 bases between the two germline ends. The CDR3 nucleotides read TGTGCCAGCAGCTTGGCGGGGTTGGTTCCCTACGAGCAGTACTTC. It yields the protein CASSLAGLVPYEQYF.

This clone was observed a few times. The chain is built from TRBV19 and TRBJ2-5; 12 positions agree with TRBD1. Germline V lookup: CDR1 LNHDA, CDR2 SQIVND (reference sequence). The CDR3 extends over 15 amino acids. J was trimmed by 5 bases and V by 4 bases; bases with no gene match: 5. CDR3 in DNA: TGTGCCAGTAGTACCGGGACAGGGGGCTCGGAGACCCAGTACTTC. Translation gives CASSTGTGGSETQYF.

The chain combines TRBV27 with TRBJ2-3; 10 nucleotides line up with TRBD2. The CDR3 consists of 14 residues. Germline CDR1 and CDR2: MNHEY and SMNVEV (reference sequence). Trimming took 6 bases from V and 1 from J; bases not matched to a gene: 1. CDR3 nucleotide sequence: TGTGCCAGCAGAGGACTAGCGGGCACAGATACGCAGTATTTT. It codes for CASRGLAGTDTQYF.

J is TRBJ2-4 and V is TRBV5-6; 9 positions agree with TRBD2. Germline lookup yields CDR1 SGHDT and CDR2 YYEEEE. The J segment lost 2 bases and the V segment lost 5 bases, leaving 11 bases of the junction unmatched. The CDR3 length is 17 residues. The CDR3 DNA sequence: TGTGCCAGCAGGTGGAGGGCTAGCGGGGTAACCAAAAACATTCAGTACTTC. Translating gives CASRWRASGVTKNIQYF. Full variable domain (missing parts from reference TRBV5-6 and TRBJ2-4): DAGVTQSPTHLIKTRGQQVTLRCSPKSGHDTVSWYQQALGQGPQFIFQYYEEEERQRGNFPDRFSGHQFPNYSSELNVNALLLGDSALYLCASRWRASGVTKNIQYFGAGTRLSVL.

Here the CDR3 reads CASSVSTSGGYEQYF. The CDR3 DNA sequence: TGTGCCAGCAGCGTATCCACTAGCGGGGGCTACGAGCAGTACTTC. The chain carries TRBV9 and TRBJ2-7; 11 bases line up with TRBD2. The germline gives CDR1 SGDLS, CDR2 YYNGEE. V lost 1 base to trimming and J lost 3 bases; unmatched junction nucleotides: 3. The CDR3 length is 15 residues.